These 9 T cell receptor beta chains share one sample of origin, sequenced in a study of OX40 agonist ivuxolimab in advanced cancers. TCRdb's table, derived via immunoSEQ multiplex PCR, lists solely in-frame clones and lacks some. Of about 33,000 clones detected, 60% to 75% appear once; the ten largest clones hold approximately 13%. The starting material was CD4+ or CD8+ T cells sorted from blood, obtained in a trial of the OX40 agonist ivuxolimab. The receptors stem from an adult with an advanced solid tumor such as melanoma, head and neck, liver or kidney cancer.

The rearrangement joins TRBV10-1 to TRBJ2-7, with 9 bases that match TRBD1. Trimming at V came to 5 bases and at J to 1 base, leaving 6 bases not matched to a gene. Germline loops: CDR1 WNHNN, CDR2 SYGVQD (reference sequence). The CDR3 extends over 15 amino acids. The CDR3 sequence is CASSKQGARSYEQYV. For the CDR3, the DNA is TGCGCCAGCAGTAAACAGGGGGCGAGGTCCTACGAGCAGTACGTC.

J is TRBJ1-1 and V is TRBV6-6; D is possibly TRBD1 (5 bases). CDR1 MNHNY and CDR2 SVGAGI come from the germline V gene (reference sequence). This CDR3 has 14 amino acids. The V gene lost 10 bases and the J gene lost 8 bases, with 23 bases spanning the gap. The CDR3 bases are TGTGCCACCGAGGGGCAGGTGACCACTTCAGAAGCTTTCTTT. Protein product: CATEGQVTTSEAFF.

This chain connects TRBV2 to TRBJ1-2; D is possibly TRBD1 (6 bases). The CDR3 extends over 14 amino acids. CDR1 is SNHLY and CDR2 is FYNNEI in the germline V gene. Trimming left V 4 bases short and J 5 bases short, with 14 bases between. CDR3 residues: CASSGTVTAYGYTF. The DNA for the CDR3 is TGTGCCAGCAGTGGGACAGTTACGGCTTATGGCTACACCTTC.

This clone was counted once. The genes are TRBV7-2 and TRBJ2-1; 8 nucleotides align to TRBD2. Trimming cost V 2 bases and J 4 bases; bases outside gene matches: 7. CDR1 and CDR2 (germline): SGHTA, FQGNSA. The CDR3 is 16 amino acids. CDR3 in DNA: TGTGCCAGCAGCTTATTTAGCGGGGCTCTATACAATGAGCAGTTCTTC. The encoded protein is CASSLFSGALYNEQFF.

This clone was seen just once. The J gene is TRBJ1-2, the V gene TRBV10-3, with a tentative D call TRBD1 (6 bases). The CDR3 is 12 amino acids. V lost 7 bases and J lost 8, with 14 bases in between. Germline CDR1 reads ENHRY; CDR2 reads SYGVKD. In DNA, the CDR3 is TGTGCCATCAACCCAGGGGAAGCCGGCTACACCTTC. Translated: CAINPGEAGYTF.

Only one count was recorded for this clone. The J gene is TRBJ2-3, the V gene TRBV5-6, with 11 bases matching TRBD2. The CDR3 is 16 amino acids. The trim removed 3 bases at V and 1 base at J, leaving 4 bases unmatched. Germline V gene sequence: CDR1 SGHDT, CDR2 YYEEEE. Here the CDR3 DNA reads TGTGCCAGCAGCTCTCTACTAGCGGGGGGCACAGATACGCAGTATTTT. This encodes CASSSLLAGGTDTQYF.

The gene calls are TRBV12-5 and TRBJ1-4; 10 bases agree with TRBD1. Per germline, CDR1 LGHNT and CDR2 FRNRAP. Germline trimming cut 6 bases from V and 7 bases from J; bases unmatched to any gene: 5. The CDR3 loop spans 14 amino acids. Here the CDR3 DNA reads TGTGCTAGTGGAGAGGGACAGGGGCGTGAAAAACTGTTTTTT. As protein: CASGEGQGREKLFF.

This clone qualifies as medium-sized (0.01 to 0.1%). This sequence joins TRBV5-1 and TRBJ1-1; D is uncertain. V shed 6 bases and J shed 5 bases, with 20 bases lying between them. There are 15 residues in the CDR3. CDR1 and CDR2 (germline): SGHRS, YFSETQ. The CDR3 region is CASNSDGLPGTEAFF. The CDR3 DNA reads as TGCGCCAGCAACTCGGACGGGCTACCGGGTACTGAAGCTTTCTTT.

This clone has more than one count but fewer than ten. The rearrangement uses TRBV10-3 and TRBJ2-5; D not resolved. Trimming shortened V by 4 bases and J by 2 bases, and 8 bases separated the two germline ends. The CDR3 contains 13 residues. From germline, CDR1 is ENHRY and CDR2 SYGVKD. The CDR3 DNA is TGTGCCATCAGTGTGGACCCGCAAGAGACCCAGTACTTC. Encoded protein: CAISVDPQETQYF.